This TCR beta chain was obtained from a study of a mutant IDH1 vaccine in newly diagnosed glioma. Whole-study context: Sex among treated patients split roughly 60% male, about 40% female; mean age was approximately 40 years. Every participant had undergone radiotherapy, temozolomide, or both before, and most underwent both.

Sequenced by immunoSEQ multiplex PCR; TCRdb stores in-frame clones only, minus some. The sample has approximately 70,000 clones, 60% to 85% seen once. Findings and caveats of the study: The occurrence of vaccine-induced immune responses was seen in 90% to 95% of patients.

A note on this clone: Its specificity is unknown.

Time point described: baseline, week 1 (first vaccination visit). Described treatment: pre-vaccination baseline after standard-of-care therapy. Each donor presented with a new WHO grade 3 or 4 astrocytoma that tested IDH1-mutant and showed ATRX loss. V lost 3 bases, J lost 3 bases, and 6 bases lay in between. Germline CDR1 reads ENHRY; CDR2 reads SYGVKD. This CDR3 region has 12 residues. The V and J genes are TRBV10-3 and TRBJ2-7; D remains unclear. The source is a man between 50 and 59 years old with glioma. The specimen comprised PBMCs, sampled from a glioma patient treated with radiotherapy, temozolomide or both. CDR3 coding DNA: TGTGCCATCAGTGAATTGAACTACGAGCAGTACTTC. Translation gives CAISELNYEQYF.